This is a list of T cell receptor beta chains from one sample in a study of T cell repertoires in aging, cancer and after chemotherapy. Via MiXCR, TCRdb re-called the multiplex PCR reads, giving one row per CDR3 protein. The data contain some 2,500 distinct CDR3 sequences, around 36% of them singletons. The sample comprised blood. Receptor source: a human donor with a solid tumor. CDR3s include the opening cysteine and the closing phenylalanine or tryptophan. A D gene is named only where the DNA matches it firmly. Clone size is not always given. Where it is, it says once, few, many or a class for expanded clones.

j_call clone_size d_call v_call cdr3_aa cdr3_nt
TRBJ1-2 - - TRBV4-3 CASSQDGGGVNYGYTF TGCGCCAGCAGCCAAGATGGGGGCGGGGTGAACTATGGCTACACCTTC
TRBJ2-2 - - TRBV6-1 CASSGQFGYTGELFF TGTGCCAGCAGTGGCCAGTTTGGGTACACCGGGGAGCTGTTTTTT
TRBJ2-3 few - TRBV6-1 CASSESRGDTQYF TGTGCCAGCAGTGAAAGCAGGGGAGATACGCAGTATTTT
TRBJ2-1 - - TRBV7-7 CASSLVGKNEQFF TGTGCCAGCAGCTTAGTGGGCAAAAATGAGCAGTTCTTC
TRBJ1-3 - - TRBV12-3/TRBV12-4 CASSERNTIYF TGTGCCAGCAGTGAGCGAAACACCATATATTTT
TRBJ2-7 - - TRBV12-3/TRBV12-4 CASSTQGYEQYF TGTGCCAGCAGTACACAAGGCTACGAGCAGTACTTC
TRBJ1-1 medium-sized - TRBV29-1 CSADPGHQNTEAFF TGCAGCGCCGACCCGGGACACCAAAACACTGAAGCTTTCTTT
TRBJ2-7 - - TRBV7-9 CASSTDGIAYEQYF TGTGCCAGCAGCACAGACGGGATTGCCTACGAGCAGTACTTC
TRBJ2-2 - TRBD1 TRBV24-1 CATSETSTGRYGELFF TGTGCCACCAGTGAGACCTCGACAGGGCGTTACGGGGAGCTGTTTTTT
TRBJ2-3 medium-sized - TRBV7-2 CASALLEGDTQYF TGTGCCAGCGCCCTTCTGGAGGGTGATACGCAGTATTTT
TRBJ2-6 - - TRBV6-2/TRBV6-3 CASSRDRRTGANVLTF TGTGCCAGCAGTCGGGACCGACGAACTGGGGCCAACGTCCTGACTTTC
TRBJ2-1 - TRBD2 TRBV7-6 CASSFKTTSGYNEQFF TGTGCCAGCAGCTTCAAAACCACTAGCGGATACAATGAGCAGTTCTTC
TRBJ1-1 - - TRBV7-2 CASSLIGAQNTEAFF TGTGCCAGCAGCTTAATCGGGGCCCAGAACACTGAAGCTTTCTTT
TRBJ2-5 - - TRBV10-3 CSISETITTRETQYF TGTTCCATCAGTGAGACCATAACCACCCGAGAGACCCAGTACTTC
TRBJ1-2 - TRBD1 TRBV24-1 CAASGPTGAGDDGYTF TGTGCCGCCAGTGGCCCGACAGGGGCCGGGGATGATGGCTACACCTTC
TRBJ2-2 medium-sized TRBD2 TRBV30 CAWRPGLEPGELFF TGTGCCTGGAGGCCGGGACTAGAGCCCGGGGAGCTGTTTTTT
TRBJ2-7 - - TRBV20-1 CSARDVKGGYYGQYF TGCAGTGCTAGAGATGTCAAGGGGGGTTATTACGGGCAGTACTTC